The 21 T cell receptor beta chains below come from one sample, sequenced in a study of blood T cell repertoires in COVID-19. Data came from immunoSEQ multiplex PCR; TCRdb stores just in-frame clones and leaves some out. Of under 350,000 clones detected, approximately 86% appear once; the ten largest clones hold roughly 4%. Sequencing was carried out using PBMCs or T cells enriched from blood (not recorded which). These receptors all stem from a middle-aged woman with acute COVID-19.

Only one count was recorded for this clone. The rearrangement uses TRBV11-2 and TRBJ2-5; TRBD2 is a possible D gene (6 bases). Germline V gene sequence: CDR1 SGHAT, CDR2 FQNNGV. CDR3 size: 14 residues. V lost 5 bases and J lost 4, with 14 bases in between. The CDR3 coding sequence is TGTGCCAGCAGCGCCACCGGGAGAGGAGAGACCCAGTACTTC. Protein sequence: CASSATGRGETQYF.

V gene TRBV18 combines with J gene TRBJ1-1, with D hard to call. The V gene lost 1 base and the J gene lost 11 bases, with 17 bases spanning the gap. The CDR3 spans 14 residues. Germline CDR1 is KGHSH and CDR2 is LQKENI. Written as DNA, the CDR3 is TGTGCCAGCTCACCACAGGTCCGAGAGGCAGACGCTTTCTTT. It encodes CASSPQVREADAFF.

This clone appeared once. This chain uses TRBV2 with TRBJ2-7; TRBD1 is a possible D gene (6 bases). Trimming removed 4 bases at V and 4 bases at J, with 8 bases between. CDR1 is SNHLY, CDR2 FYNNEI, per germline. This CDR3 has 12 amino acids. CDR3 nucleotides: TGTGCCAGCAGTGTGGACAGATACGAGCAGTACTTC. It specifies CASSVDRYEQYF.

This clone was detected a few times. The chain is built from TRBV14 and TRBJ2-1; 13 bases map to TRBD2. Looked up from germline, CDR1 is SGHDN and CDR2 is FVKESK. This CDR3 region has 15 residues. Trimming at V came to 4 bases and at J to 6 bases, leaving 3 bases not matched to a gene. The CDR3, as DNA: TGTGCCAGCAGCCGCCGACTAGCGGGAGGCAATGAGCAGTTCTTC. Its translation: CASSRRLAGGNEQFF.

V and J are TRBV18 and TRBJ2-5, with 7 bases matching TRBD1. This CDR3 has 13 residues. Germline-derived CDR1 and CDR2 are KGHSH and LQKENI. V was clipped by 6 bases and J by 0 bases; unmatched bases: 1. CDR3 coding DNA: TGTGCCAGCTCGGGGACAGACCAAGAGACCCAGTACTTC. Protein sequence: CASSGTDQETQYF.

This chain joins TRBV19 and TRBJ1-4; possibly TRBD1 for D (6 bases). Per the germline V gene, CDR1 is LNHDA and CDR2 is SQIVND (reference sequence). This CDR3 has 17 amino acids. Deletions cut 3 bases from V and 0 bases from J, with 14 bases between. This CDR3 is CASSMWGTSATNEKLFF. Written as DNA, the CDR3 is TGTGCCAGTAGTATGTGGGGGACAAGCGCAACTAATGAAAAACTGTTTTTT.

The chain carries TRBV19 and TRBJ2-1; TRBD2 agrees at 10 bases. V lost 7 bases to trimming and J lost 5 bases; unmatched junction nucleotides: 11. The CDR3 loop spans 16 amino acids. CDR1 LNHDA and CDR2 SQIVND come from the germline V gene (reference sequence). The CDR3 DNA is TGTGCCAGTATCAAAAACGGACTAGCGGCGAACAATGAGCAGTTCTTC. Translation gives CASIKNGLAANNEQFF.

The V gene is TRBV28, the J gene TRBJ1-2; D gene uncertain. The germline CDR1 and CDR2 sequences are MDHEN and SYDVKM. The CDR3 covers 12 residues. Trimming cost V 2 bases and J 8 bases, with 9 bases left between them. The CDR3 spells CASSLGGKGYTF. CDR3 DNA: TGTGCCAGCAGTTTAGGAGGGAAAGGCTACACCTTC.

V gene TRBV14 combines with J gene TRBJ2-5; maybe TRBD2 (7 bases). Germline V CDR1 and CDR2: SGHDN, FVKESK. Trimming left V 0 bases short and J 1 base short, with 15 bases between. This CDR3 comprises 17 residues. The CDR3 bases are TGTGCCAGCAGCCAAGATCCGCGCGGGGGCCTCCAAGAGACCCAGTACTTC. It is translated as CASSQDPRGGLQETQYF.

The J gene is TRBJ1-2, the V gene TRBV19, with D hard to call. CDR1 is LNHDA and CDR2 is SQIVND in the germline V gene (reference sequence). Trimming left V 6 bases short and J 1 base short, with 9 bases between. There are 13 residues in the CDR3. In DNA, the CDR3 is TGTGCCAGTAGCGTCGTCCTTAACTATGGCTACACCTTC. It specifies CASSVVLNYGYTF.

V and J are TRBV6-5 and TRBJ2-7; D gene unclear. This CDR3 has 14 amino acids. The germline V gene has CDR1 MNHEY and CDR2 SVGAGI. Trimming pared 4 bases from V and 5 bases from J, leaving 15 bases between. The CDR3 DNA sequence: TGTGCCAGCAGTTTCGCTTTGGAGCTGGACGAGCAGTACTTC. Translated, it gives CASSFALELDEQYF.

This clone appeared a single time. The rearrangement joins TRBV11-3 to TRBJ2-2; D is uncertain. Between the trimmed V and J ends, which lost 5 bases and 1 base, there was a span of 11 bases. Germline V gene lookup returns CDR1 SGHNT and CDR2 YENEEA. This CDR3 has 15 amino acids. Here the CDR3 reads CASSLISGNTGELFF. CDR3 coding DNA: TGTGCCAGCAGCCTAATTTCTGGGAACACCGGGGAGCTGTTTTTT.

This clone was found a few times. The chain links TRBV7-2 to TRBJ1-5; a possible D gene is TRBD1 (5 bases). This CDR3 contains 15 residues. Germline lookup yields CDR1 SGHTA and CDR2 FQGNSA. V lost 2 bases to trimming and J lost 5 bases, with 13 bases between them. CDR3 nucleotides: TGTGCCAGCAGCTTACAGGGTGGATCCCATCAGCCCCAGCATTTT. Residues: CASSLQGGSHQPQHF.

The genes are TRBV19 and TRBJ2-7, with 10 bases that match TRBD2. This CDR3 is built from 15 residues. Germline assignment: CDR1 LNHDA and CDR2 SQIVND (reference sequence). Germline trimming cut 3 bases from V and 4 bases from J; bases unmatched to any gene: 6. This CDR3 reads CASSIGLADFYEQYF. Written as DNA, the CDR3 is TGTGCCAGTAGTATTGGACTAGCGGATTTTTACGAGCAGTACTTC.

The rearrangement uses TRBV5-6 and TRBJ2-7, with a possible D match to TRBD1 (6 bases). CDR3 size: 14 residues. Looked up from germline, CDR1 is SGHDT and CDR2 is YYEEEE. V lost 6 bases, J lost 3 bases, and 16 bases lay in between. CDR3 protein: CASTSPGTNYEQYF. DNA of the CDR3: TGTGCCAGCACTTCTCCCGGGACAAACTACGAGCAGTACTTC.

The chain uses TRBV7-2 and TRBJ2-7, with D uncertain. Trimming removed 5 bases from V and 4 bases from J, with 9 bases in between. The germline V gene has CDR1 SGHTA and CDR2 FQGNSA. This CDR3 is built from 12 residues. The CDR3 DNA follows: TGTGCCAGCAGCCAGGATAGGTACGAGCAGTACTTC. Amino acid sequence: CASSQDRYEQYF.

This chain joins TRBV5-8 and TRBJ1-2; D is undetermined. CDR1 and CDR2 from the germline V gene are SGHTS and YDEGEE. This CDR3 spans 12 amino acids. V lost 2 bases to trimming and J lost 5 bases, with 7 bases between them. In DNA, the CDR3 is TGTGCCAGCAGCTTTGTCAGTTATGGCTACACCTTC. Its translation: CASSFVSYGYTF. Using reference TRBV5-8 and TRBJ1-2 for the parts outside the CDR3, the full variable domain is EAGVTQSPTHLIKTRGQQATLRCSPISGHTSVYWYQQALGLGLQFLLWYDEGEERNRGNFPPRFSGRQFPNYSSELNVNALELEDSALYLCASSFVSYGYTFGSGTRLTVV.

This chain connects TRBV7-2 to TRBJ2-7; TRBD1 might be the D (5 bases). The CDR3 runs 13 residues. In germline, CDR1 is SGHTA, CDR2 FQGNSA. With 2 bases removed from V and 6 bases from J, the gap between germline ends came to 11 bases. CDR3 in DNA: TGTGCCAGCAGCTTACAGGGTCGCCGCGAGCAGTACTTC. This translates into CASSLQGRREQYF.

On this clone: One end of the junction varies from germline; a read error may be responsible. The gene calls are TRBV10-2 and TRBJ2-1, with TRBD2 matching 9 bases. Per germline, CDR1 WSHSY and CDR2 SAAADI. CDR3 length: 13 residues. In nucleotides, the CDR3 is TGCGCCAGCAGCGACGGCGGGAGGGGCGATTTGGTCTTC. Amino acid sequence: CASSDGGRGDLVF.

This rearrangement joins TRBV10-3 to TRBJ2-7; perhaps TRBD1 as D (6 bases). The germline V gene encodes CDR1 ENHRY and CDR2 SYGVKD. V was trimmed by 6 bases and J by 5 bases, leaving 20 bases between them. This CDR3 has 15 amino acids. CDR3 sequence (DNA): TGTGCCATCAGCGAACTGGGGGCGGTAGGGAACGAGCAGTACTTC. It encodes CAISELGAVGNEQYF.

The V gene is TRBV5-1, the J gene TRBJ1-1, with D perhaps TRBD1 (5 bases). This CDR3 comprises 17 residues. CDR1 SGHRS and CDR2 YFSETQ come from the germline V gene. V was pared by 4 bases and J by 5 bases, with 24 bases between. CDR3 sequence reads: CASSPGGRGRVYTEAFF. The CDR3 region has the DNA TGCGCCAGCAGCCCGGGAGGGAGGGGCCGGGTGTATACTGAAGCTTTCTTT.